Below, 10 T cell receptor beta chains from the same sample are listed, as sequenced in a study of T cell changes during pregnancy in multiple sclerosis. Sequenced by immunoSEQ multiplex PCR; TCRdb stores in-frame clones only, minus some. The sample holds around 30,000 clones; 87% are singletons and the top ten take about 9.6%. Here the sequenced sample was CD8+ T cells from peripheral blood mononuclear cells, taken in the first trimester of pregnancy. The receptors come from a female donor with multiple sclerosis, enrolled in a pregnancy study.

This chain uses TRBV19 with TRBJ1-5; TRBD1 might be the D (6 bases). CDR1 is LNHDA, CDR2 SQIVND, per germline (reference sequence). The CDR3 extends over 15 amino acids. V lost 1 base to trimming and J lost 6 bases, with 13 bases between them. The CDR3 here is CASSIGSQGGQPQHF. CDR3 sequence (DNA): TGTGCCAGTAGTATAGGATCACAGGGTGGTCAGCCCCAGCATTTT.

The rearrangement joins TRBV5-1 to TRBJ2-5, with a possible D match to TRBD2 (5 bases). Looked up from germline, CDR1 is SGHRS and CDR2 is YFSETQ. Trimming cost V 7 bases and J 5 bases, with 21 bases left between them. The CDR3 extends over 15 amino acids. CDR3 sequence: CASSLGVSTGETQYF. CDR3 DNA: TGCGCCAGCTCCCTGGGAGTCTCCACCGGGGAGACCCAGTACTTC. The full variable domain, in which reference TRBV5-1 and TRBJ2-5 provide the parts outside the CDR3, is KAGVTQTPRYLIKTRGQQVTLSCSPISGHRSVSWYQQTPGQGLQFLFEYFSETQRNKGNFPGRFSGRQFSNSRSEMNVSTLELGDSALYLCASSLGVSTGETQYFGPGTRLLVL.

The chain couples TRBV30 to TRBJ1-2, with D possibly matching TRBD1 (5 bases). From germline, CDR1 is GTSNPN and CDR2 SVGIG (reference sequence). There are 12 residues in the CDR3. Between the trimmed V and J ends, which lost 1 base and 8 bases, there was a span of 11 bases. CDR3 coding DNA: TGTGCCTGGAGTGCCGGGGGAAGCGGCTACACCTTC. Amino acid sequence: CAWSAGGSGYTF.

The gene calls are TRBV7-9 and TRBJ2-7, with D uncertain. The germline CDR1 and CDR2 sequences are SEHNR and FQNEAQ (reference sequence). Trimming took 1 base from V and 5 from J, leaving 3 bases between them. This CDR3 spans 11 amino acids. CDR3 sequence (DNA): TGTGCCAGCAGCTTAGGCGACGAGCAGTACTTC. Translating gives CASSLGDEQYF.

A single count supports this clone. The chain combines TRBV10-2 with TRBJ2-7; D is unresolved. The germline CDR1 and CDR2 sequences are WSHSY and SAAADI. The length of the CDR3 is 13 residues. V lost 2 bases and J 2 bases, leaving 7 bases between the germline ends. The CDR3 loop is CASSEVLAYEQYF. The CDR3 DNA is TGCGCCAGCAGTGAGGTCTTAGCCTACGAGCAGTACTTC.

In its sample, this clone was seen a few times. This chain joins TRBV30 and TRBJ2-5, with 9 bases fitting TRBD1. The CDR3 length is 16 residues. CDR1 and CDR2 (germline): GTSNPN, SVGIG (reference sequence). With V trimmed by 2 bases and J by 5 bases, 12 bases remained unmatched. The CDR3 DNA reads as TGTGCCTGGAGTAATCCAGCTCCCACAGGGGGCGAGACCCAGTACTTC. Encoded protein: CAWSNPAPTGGETQYF.

The chain combines TRBV19 with TRBJ2-1; D possibly corresponds to TRBD1 (6 bases). Trimming removed 6 bases from V and 2 bases from J, with 20 bases in between. CDR1 is LNHDA and CDR2 is SQIVND in the germline V gene (reference sequence). This CDR3 spans 17 amino acids. CDR3 region: CASSPTPTGITYNEQFF. The CDR3 DNA sequence: TGTGCCAGTAGCCCGACCCCAACAGGGATCACCTACAATGAGCAGTTCTTC.

The rearrangement links TRBV7-9 to TRBJ1-2, with D tentatively TRBD1 (5 bases). Germline CDR1 SEHNR, CDR2 FQNEAQ (reference sequence). The CDR3 sequence is 13 residues long. Trimming shortened V by 1 base and J by 8 bases, and 11 bases separated the two germline ends. CDR3 coding DNA: TGTGCCAGCAGCTTAGATCGGGGGTTCGGCTACACCTTC. This gives the protein CASSLDRGFGYTF.

The V and J genes are TRBV4-2 and TRBJ2-1, with D possibly matching TRBD2 (5 bases). Germline CDR1 is LGHNA and CDR2 is YNFKEQ. The CDR3 is 12 amino acids. Trimming stripped 9 bases from V and 4 bases from J, with 10 bases between. The CDR3: CASGLSYNEQFF. The CDR3, as DNA: TGTGCCAGTGGACTCTCTTACAATGAGCAGTTCTTC.

The chain links TRBV6-4 to TRBJ2-2; no reliable D call. Per the germline V gene, CDR1 is MRHNA and CDR2 is SNTAGT. The CDR3 is 13 residues long. The germline V and J ends were trimmed by 2 bases and 4 bases, with 5 bases remaining between them. The CDR3 DNA is TGTGCCAGCAGTGACGAACTCACCGGGGAGCTGTTTTTT. Protein product: CASSDELTGELFF.